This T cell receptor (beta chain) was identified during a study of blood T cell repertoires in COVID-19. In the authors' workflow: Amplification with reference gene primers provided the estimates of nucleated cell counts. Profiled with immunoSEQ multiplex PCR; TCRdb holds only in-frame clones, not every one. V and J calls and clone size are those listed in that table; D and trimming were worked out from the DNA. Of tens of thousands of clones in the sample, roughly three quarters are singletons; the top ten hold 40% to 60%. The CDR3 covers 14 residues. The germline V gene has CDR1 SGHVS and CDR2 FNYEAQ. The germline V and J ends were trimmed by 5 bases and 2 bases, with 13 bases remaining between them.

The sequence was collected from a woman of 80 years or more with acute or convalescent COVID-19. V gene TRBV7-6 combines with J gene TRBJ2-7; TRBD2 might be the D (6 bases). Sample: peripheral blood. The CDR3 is CASSLGEVAYEQYF. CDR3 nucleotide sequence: TGTGCCAGCAGCCTCGGGGAGGTTGCCTACGAGCAGTACTTC.